This T cell receptor beta chain was sequenced for a study of T cells in Graves' hyperthyroidism and ophthalmopathy. The source material, RNA transcripts, was used to amplify TCR beta CDR3 regions. HTBI primers were the set used in a first-round RT-PCR of the TCR CDR3. From the multiplex PCR reads, TCRdb called clonotypes with MiXCR, one entry per CDR3 protein. The table lists 300,000 to 500,000 distinct CDR3 sequences, around 15% of them singletons. Whole-study results and caveats: With a median lead of approximately 6.4 months before onset, the model predicted ophthalmopathy.

This clonotype was recorded many times. Its antigen is not identified. Germline trimming cut 1 base from V and 1 base from J; bases unmatched to any gene: 13. Looked up from germline, CDR1 is SGHRS and CDR2 is YFSETQ. The CDR3 extends over 19 amino acids. Ophthalmopathy in the patients scored at least 3 on Clinical Activity Score and at least 4 on NOSPECS grade, lasting under 3 months. The sequenced material came from blood. This receptor was identified in a man aged 50-59 years with Graves' ophthalmopathy. The chain is built from TRBV5-1 and TRBJ2-3; 9 bases line up with TRBD2. Here the CDR3 DNA reads TGCGCCAGCAGCTTGTTTCAAATGGCGGGAGGGCCCGGCACAGATACGCAGTATTTT. Translated: CASSLFQMAGGPGTDTQYF.